Listed here are 32 T cell receptor beta chains from one sample, sequenced in a study of CD8 T cells in Susac syndrome. The authors reverse transcribed about 0.5 to 1 ug RNA with random hexamers. TCRdb re-called the immunoSEQ multiplex PCR reads through MiXCR, storing one row per CDR3 protein. The sample yields some 58,000 distinct CDR3 sequences, just under 95% seen once. The sample was CD8+ T cells from PBMCs. Receptors originate from a human donor with Susac syndrome.

This chain links TRBV30 with TRBJ2-5; no clear D. Between the trimmed V and J ends, which lost 2 bases and 4 bases, there was a span of 11 bases. CDR1 GTSNPN and CDR2 SVGIG come from the germline V gene (reference sequence). The length of the CDR3 is 13 residues. CDR3 DNA sequence: TGTGCCTGGAGTCTGGCGCTTGGAGAGACCCAGTACTTC. Translation: CAWSLALGETQYF.

The chain links TRBV20-1 to TRBJ1-5, with a weak D call TRBD1 (5 bases). Trimming pared 6 bases from V and 6 bases from J, leaving 12 bases between. There are 12 residues in the CDR3. From germline, CDR1 is DFQATT and CDR2 SNEGSKA (reference sequence). CDR3 residues: CSAREGSQPQHF. CDR3 DNA: TGCAGTGCCAGGGAGGGCAGTCAGCCCCAGCATTTT.

This chain connects TRBV9 to TRBJ1-3; tentatively, D is TRBD1 (6 bases). Trimming removed 3 bases at V and 0 bases at J, with 10 bases between. The germline CDR1 and CDR2 sequences are SGDLS and YYNGEE. The length of the CDR3 is 15 residues. CDR3 amino acids: CASSDTGNSGNTIYF. CDR3 DNA: TGTGCCAGCAGCGATACAGGGAACTCTGGAAACACCATATATTTT. Supplemented by reference TRBV9 and TRBJ1-3, the full variable domain reads DSGVTQTPKHLITATGQRVTLRCSPRSGDLSVYWYQQSLDQGLQFLIQYYNGEERAKGNILERFSAQQFPDLHSELNLSSLELGDSALYFCASSDTGNSGNTIYFGEGSWLTVV.

The chain combines TRBV15 with TRBJ1-5, with D possibly TRBD1 on 5 matching bases. V lost 3 bases and J lost 3, with 12 bases in between. Germline loops: CDR1 LNHNV, CDR2 YYDKDF (reference sequence). CDR3 length: 15 residues. The CDR3 DNA follows: TGTGCCACCAGCAGCGCCCGACAGTACAATCAGCCCCAGCATTTT. Translated, it gives CATSSARQYNQPQHF.

Comments on this clonotype: It is likely a read error, because the conserved phenylalanine at the end of the CDR3 is missing. Because the CDR3's place on the DNA is in doubt, the DNA is left out and the CDR3 is given as listed by TCRdb. The chain joins TRBV6-5 to TRBJ2-1; TRBD1 was called by the table and not checked on the DNA. With termini counted, the CDR3 has 10 amino acids. CDR1 is MNHEY, CDR2 SVGAGI, per germline. CDR3 residues: CASSYTILGL.

The rearrangement links TRBV5-5 to TRBJ1-2; tentatively, D is TRBD1 (5 bases). Per germline, CDR1 SGHKS and CDR2 YYEKEE (reference sequence). The CDR3 is made up of 13 amino acids. V shed 0 bases and J shed 4 bases, with 7 bases lying between them. The CDR3, as DNA: TGTGCCAGCAGCTTGGGGGACTCCTATGGCTACACCTTC. Translated, it gives CASSLGDSYGYTF.

This clonotype showed up just once. V usage is TRBV20-1 and J usage is TRBJ2-3, with D maybe TRBD2 (6 bases). The CDR3 contains 13 residues. CDR1 DFQATT and CDR2 SNEGSKA come from the germline V gene (reference sequence). Trimming stripped 3 bases from V and 4 bases from J, with 11 bases between. CDR3 DNA: TGCAGTGCTAGTCTCAGGGAGGCAGATACGCAGTATTTT. This codes for CSASLREADTQYF.

This clonotype appeared a single time. The chain combines TRBV29-1 with TRBJ1-2; no reliable D call. CDR1 SQVTM and CDR2 ANQGSEA come from the germline V gene. This CDR3 spans 13 amino acids. Between the trimmed V and J ends, which lost 1 base and 4 bases, there was a span of 10 bases. The CDR3 region has the DNA TGCAGCGTTGAAGCCGGCCCCCGCTATGGCTACACCTTC. It is translated as CSVEAGPRYGYTF.

This clonotype was seen a single time. The rearrangement joins TRBV5-1 to TRBJ1-1; TRBD1 might be the D (5 bases). V lost 1 base and J 4 bases, leaving 14 bases between the germline ends. Looked up from germline, CDR1 is SGHRS and CDR2 is YFSETQ. This CDR3 comprises 15 residues. CDR3 sequence: CASSLFWGMGTEAFF. CDR3 bases: TGCGCCAGCAGCTTGTTTTGGGGGATGGGCACTGAAGCTTTCTTT.

This chain connects TRBV28 to TRBJ1-3; D uncertain. CDR1 is MDHEN, CDR2 SYDVKM, per germline. Trimming took off 6 bases at V and 0 bases at J, with 9 bases between the two ends. This CDR3 is built from 14 residues. The CDR3 DNA is TGTGCCAGCAGACCCAGGAGCTCTGGAAACACCATATATTTT. Amino acids: CASRPRSSGNTIYF.

The V gene is TRBV9, the J gene TRBJ2-7; no firm D call. Trimming shortened V by 2 bases and J by 7 bases, and 19 bases separated the two germline ends. The CDR3 length is 15 residues. Germline values: CDR1 SGDLS, CDR2 YYNGEE. The CDR3 loop reads CASSVADSGKGEQYF. As DNA, the CDR3 is TGTGCCAGCAGCGTGGCAGACTCAGGAAAAGGAGAGCAGTACTTC.

In this sample, this clonotype turned up once. This chain uses TRBV28 with TRBJ1-2, with D unclear. Germline CDR1 reads MDHEN; CDR2 reads SYDVKM. Trimming shortened V by 6 bases and J by 8 bases, and 10 bases separated the two germline ends. The CDR3 length is 11 residues. In DNA, the CDR3 is TGTGCCAGCAGCACAGCATGGGGCTACACCTTC. It yields the protein CASSTAWGYTF.

The rearrangement links TRBV11-2 to TRBJ1-2; 9 bases agree with TRBD1. With V trimmed by 4 bases and J by 7 bases, 16 bases remained unmatched. The CDR3 length is 17 residues. Germline V gene data show CDR1 as SGHAT and CDR2 as FQNNGV. CDR3 loop: CASSCPGTGCYFSGYTF. Written as DNA, the CDR3 is TGTGCCAGCAGCTGCCCTGGGACAGGGTGTTATTTTAGTGGCTACACCTTC. Full variable domain (remainder filled in from reference TRBV11-2 and TRBJ1-2): EAGVAQSPRYKIIEKRQSVAFWCNPISGHATLYWYQQILGQGPKLLIQFQNNGVVDDSQLPKDRFSAERLKGVDSTLKIQPAKLEDSAVYLCASSCPGTGCYFSGYTFGSGTRLTVV.

The rearrangement joins TRBV15 to TRBJ1-2, with D possibly matching TRBD1 (6 bases). Germline V gene lookup returns CDR1 LNHNV and CDR2 YYDKDF (reference sequence). CDR3 length equals 13 residues. Trimming removed 6 bases from V and 4 bases from J, with 12 bases in between. CDR3 protein: CATSLNRVYGYTF. The CDR3, as DNA: TGTGCCACCAGTTTGAACAGGGTCTATGGCTACACCTTC.

The V and J genes are TRBV9 and TRBJ2-2; D is uncertain. The CDR3 contains 13 residues. V was cut by 6 bases and J by 5 bases, with 11 bases left in between. Germline V gives CDR1 SGDLS, CDR2 YYNGEE. CDR3 coding DNA: TGTGCCAGCACCCAGGCCGGGACCGGGGAGCTGTTTTTT. Translating it yields CASTQAGTGELFF.

The rearrangement uses TRBV29-1 and TRBJ1-2; 12 positions match TRBD1. V was clipped by 4 bases and J by 8 bases; unmatched bases: 5. Per the germline V gene, CDR1 is SQVTM and CDR2 is ANQGSEA. The CDR3 totals 13 residues. The DNA for the CDR3 is TGCAGCGTTGCGGGGACAGGGGGCGGCGGCTACACCTTC. This codes for CSVAGTGGGGYTF.

The chain links TRBV7-9 to TRBJ1-2; D is undetermined. CDR3 length: 15 residues. V was trimmed by 5 bases and J by 0 bases, leaving 13 bases between them. Germline-derived CDR1 and CDR2 are SEHNR and FQNEAQ (reference sequence). For the CDR3, the DNA is TGTGCCAGCAGCCTCGGGAAGGGCCCTAACTATGGCTACACCTTC. It translates to CASSLGKGPNYGYTF.

The rearrangement uses TRBV20-1 and TRBJ1-2; 8 nucleotides align to TRBD1. Germline assignment: CDR1 DFQATT and CDR2 SNEGSKA (reference sequence). Germline trimming cut 0 bases from V and 0 bases from J; bases unmatched to any gene: 9. The CDR3 covers 17 residues. CDR3 protein: CSARDEGAGGTNYGYTF. As DNA, the CDR3 is TGCAGTGCTAGAGATGAGGGAGCAGGGGGCACTAACTATGGCTACACCTTC.

The CDR3 DNA reads as TGTGCCAGCAGTTTAGAGTTCGAAGATCCGTACCAAGAGACCCAGTACTTC. It codes for CASSLEFEDPYQETQYF. The chain has TRBV28 and TRBJ2-5; no reliable D call. Germline CDR1 is MDHEN and CDR2 is SYDVKM. Trimming removed 2 bases at V and 0 bases at J, with 16 bases between. The CDR3 extends over 17 amino acids.

The genes are TRBV4-1 and TRBJ2-7; TRBD1 is a possible D gene (6 bases). V lost 0 bases and J lost 2, with 14 bases in between. Looked up from germline, CDR1 is MGHRA and CDR2 is YSYEKL. CDR3 length equals 16 residues. Here the CDR3 reads CASSQDEVQGAYEQYF. The DNA of the CDR3 is TGCGCCAGCAGCCAAGACGAAGTACAGGGCGCCTACGAGCAGTACTTC.

This rearrangement joins TRBV28 to TRBJ1-1; possibly TRBD1 for D (5 bases). The CDR3 totals 14 residues. V was cut by 7 bases and J by 11 bases, with 23 bases left in between. Germline CDR1 is MDHEN and CDR2 is SYDVKM. The CDR3, as DNA: TGTGCCAGCACCGAGGGACCCTCATGGTCTGCGGCTTTCTTT. Protein: CASTEGPSWSAAFF.

V and J are TRBV5-4 and TRBJ2-1, with no clear D. The CDR3 has 13 residues. Germline lookup yields CDR1 SGHNT and CDR2 YYREEE (reference sequence). Trimming left V 1 base short and J 3 bases short, with 5 bases between. For the CDR3, the DNA is TGTGCCAGCAGCTTGTACAGCTACAATGAGCAGTTCTTC. Translated: CASSLYSYNEQFF.

The chain is built from TRBV6-2 or TRBV6-3 and TRBJ1-1; D ambiguous. The CDR3 contains 13 residues. V dropped 6 bases and J dropped 5 bases, with 13 bases sitting between them. Germline V CDR1 and CDR2: MNHEY, SVGEGT. The CDR3 DNA sequence: TGTGCCAGCAGCCGAGGACGGAAAACTGAAGCTTTCTTT. It is translated as CASSRGRKTEAFF.

The chain has TRBV4-3 and TRBJ2-7; D possibly corresponds to TRBD1 (6 bases). Germline CDR1 is LGHNA and CDR2 is YSLEER. Deletions cut 1 base from V and 2 bases from J, with 12 bases between. The CDR3 consists of 15 residues. In DNA, the CDR3 is TGCGCCAGCAGCCAAGCACAGGGTGCTGCCTACGAGCAGTACTTC. Translation gives CASSQAQGAAYEQYF.

The J gene is TRBJ1-2, the V gene TRBV25-1; D gene uncertain. The CDR3 has 13 residues. Deletions cut 6 bases from V and 3 bases from J, with 11 bases between. In germline, CDR1 is MGHDK, CDR2 SYGVNS. CDR3 sequence reads: CASRGSRDYGYTF. CDR3 bases: TGTGCCAGCAGGGGCAGCCGAGACTATGGCTACACCTTC.

V usage is TRBV12-3 or TRBV12-4 and J usage is TRBJ2-1; no clear D. The CDR3 spans 14 residues. The germline V and J ends were trimmed by 1 base and 5 bases, with 9 bases remaining between them. CDR3 nucleotide sequence: TGTGCCAGCAGTTTAGGCCCGACGAACAATGAGCAGTTCTTC. Its translation: CASSLGPTNNEQFF.

The genes are TRBV18 and TRBJ2-7; 7 bases line up with TRBD2. CDR3 length equals 12 residues. The V gene's germline CDR1 is KGHSH and CDR2 LQKENI. V lost 1 base, J lost 9 bases, and 3 bases stayed unmatched. CDR3 loop: CASSPQAGVQYF. The CDR3 nucleotides are TGTGCCAGCTCACCACAGGCGGGGGTGCAGTACTTC. Looking up the rest from reference TRBV18 and TRBJ2-7 gives the full variable domain: NAGVMQNPRHLVRRRGQEARLRCSPMKGHSHVYWYRQLPEEGLKFMVYLQKENIIDESGMPKERFSAEFPKEGPSILRIQQVVRGDSAAYFCASSPQAGVQYFGPGTRLTVT.

The chain links TRBV9 to TRBJ2-5; D not certain. Trimming stripped 4 bases from V and 5 bases from J, with 15 bases between. Per the germline V gene, CDR1 is SGDLS and CDR2 is YYNGEE. The CDR3 totals 14 residues. The CDR3 sequence: CASSSRHNIETQYF. The DNA of the CDR3 is TGTGCCAGCAGCTCCCGGCATAACATCGAGACCCAGTACTTC.

V and J are TRBV30 and TRBJ1-3; no firm D call. Between the trimmed V and J ends, which lost 1 base and 9 bases, there was a span of 4 bases. CDR1 is GTSNPN, CDR2 SVGIG, per germline (reference sequence). This CDR3 is built from 10 residues. The CDR3 is CAWSDGTIYF. CDR3 in DNA: TGTGCCTGGAGTGACGGCACCATATATTTT. The variable domain in full, completed from reference TRBV30 and TRBJ1-3, reads SQTIHQWPATLVQPVGSPLSLECTVEGTSNPNLYWYRQAAGRGLQLLFYSVGIGQISSEVPQNLSASRPQDRQFILSSKKLLLSDSGFYLCAWSDGTIYFGEGSWLTVV.

The rearrangement uses TRBV20-1 and TRBJ2-3, with D possibly called TRBD1 or TRBD2 (5 bases each). V lost 6 bases to trimming and J lost 9 bases, with 13 bases between them. The length of the CDR3 is 11 residues. Germline assignment: CDR1 DFQATT and CDR2 SNEGSKA (reference sequence). The CDR3 region is CSAPTWGTQYF. The CDR3 nucleotides are TGCAGTGCCCCCACCTGGGGGACGCAGTATTTT.

V and J are TRBV3-1 and TRBJ2-7; D might be TRBD1 or TRBD2, each matching 6 bases. The CDR3 is 15 amino acids. The germline V and J ends were trimmed by 0 bases and 0 bases, with 9 bases remaining between them. Germline values: CDR1 LGHDT, CDR2 YNNKEL (reference sequence). Here the CDR3 reads CASSQEGGHSYEQYF. The CDR3 DNA sequence: TGTGCCAGCAGCCAAGAGGGGGGCCACTCCTACGAGCAGTACTTC.

This clonotype was observed a single time. This sequence joins TRBV27 and TRBJ2-3; TRBD1 matches 9 bases. V shed 5 bases, J shed 0 bases, and the junction held 9 bases outside the gene matches. Germline lookup yields CDR1 MNHEY and CDR2 SMNVEV (reference sequence). The CDR3 has 17 amino acids. CDR3 DNA: TGTGCCAGCAGTCTGACTCGGACAGGGGCTAGCACAGATACGCAGTATTTT. Amino acid sequence: CASSLTRTGASTDTQYF.